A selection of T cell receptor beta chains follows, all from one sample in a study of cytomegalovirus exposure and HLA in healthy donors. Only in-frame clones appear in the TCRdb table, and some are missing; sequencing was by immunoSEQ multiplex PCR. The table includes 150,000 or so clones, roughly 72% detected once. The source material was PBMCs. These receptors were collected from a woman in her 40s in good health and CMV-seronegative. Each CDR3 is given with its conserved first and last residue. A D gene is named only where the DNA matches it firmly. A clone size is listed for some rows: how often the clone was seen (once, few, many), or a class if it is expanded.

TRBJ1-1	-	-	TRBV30	TGTGCCTGGAGTGTGGCGGAAAACACTGAAGCTTTCTTT	CAWSVAENTEAFF
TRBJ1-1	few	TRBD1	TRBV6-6	TGTGCCAGCAAGAGGACAGGGGAAAACACTGAAGCTTTCTTT	CASKRTGENTEAFF
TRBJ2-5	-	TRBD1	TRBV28	TGTGCCAGCAGTTTAGTTGGTGGATTGGACAGGGTGTTGGAGACCCAGTACTTC	CASSLVGGLDRVLETQYF
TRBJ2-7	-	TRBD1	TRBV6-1	TGTGCCAGCCGATCTTGGAGGGGACAGGGGGACGAGCAGTACTTC	CASRSWRGQGDEQYF
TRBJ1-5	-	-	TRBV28	TGTGCCAGCAGTTTGGGGGAATTGGGGGACATCGTCTCGCCTCCCAAAAATCAGCCCCAGCATTTT	CASSLGELGDIVSPPKNQPQHF
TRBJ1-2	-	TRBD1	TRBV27	TGTGCCAGCAGTGAGACAGGGGGCGACCTCTATGGCTACACCTTC	CASSETGGDLYGYTF
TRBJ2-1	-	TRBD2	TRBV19	TGTGCCAGTAGTATGTGGGAGGGCCTCGACAATGAGCAGTTCTTC	CASSMWEGLDNEQFF
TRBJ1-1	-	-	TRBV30	TGTGCCTGGAACCCGGGCGAGGGCACTGAAGCTTTCTTT	CAWNPGEGTEAFF
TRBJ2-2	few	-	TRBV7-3	TGTGCCAGCAGCTTACGAGCGGCTAACACCGGGGAGCTGTTTTTT	CASSLRAANTGELFF
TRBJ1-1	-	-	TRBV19	TGTGCCAGTAGTGACGGGACACGGTACACTGAAGCTTTCTTT	CASSDGTRYTEAFF
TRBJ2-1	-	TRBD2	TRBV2	TGTGCCAGCAGGGCTAGCGGGGGCGAGCAGTTCTTC	CASRASGGEQFF
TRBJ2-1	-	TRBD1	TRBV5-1	TGCGCCAGCAGCCGCAGACAGGGGGAAGGTGAGCAGTTCTTC	CASSRRQGEGEQFF
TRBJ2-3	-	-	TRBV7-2	TGTGCCAGCAGCTACTACACAGATACGCAGTATTTT	CASSYYTDTQYF
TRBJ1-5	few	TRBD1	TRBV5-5	TGTGCCAGCAGCGCCTCCGGGACAGGGAATCCCCAGCATTTT	CASSASGTGNPQHF
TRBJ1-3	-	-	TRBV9	TGTGCCAGCAGCGTAGCCCCACCTGGAGGAGGCACCATATATTTT	CASSVAPPGGGTIYF
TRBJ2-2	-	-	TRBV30	TGTGCCTGGAGCTCGGAGAGGAGCACCGGGGAGCTGTTTTTT	CAWSSERSTGELFF
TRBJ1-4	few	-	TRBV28	TGTGCCAGCAGTTTTATACAGGACGTGTTATATGAAAAACTGTTTTTT	CASSFIQDVLYEKLFF
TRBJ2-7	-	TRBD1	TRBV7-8	TGTGCCAGCAGCTCTCCAGGGACAGGGGGCAGCTCCTACGAGCAGTACTTC	CASSSPGTGGSSYEQYF
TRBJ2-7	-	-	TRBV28	TGTGCCAGCAGTCCCGAACGAATAGGGGAAGACGAGCAGTACTTC	CASSPERIGEDEQYF
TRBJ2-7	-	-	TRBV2	TGTGCCAGCAGGGGGACTATACCAGGGGACGAGCAGTACTTC	CASRGTIPGDEQYF
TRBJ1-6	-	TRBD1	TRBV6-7	TGTGCCAGCAGCGAACCCTGGACAGGTTGTAATTCACCCCTCCACTTT	CASSEPWTGCNSPLHF
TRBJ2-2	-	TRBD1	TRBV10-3	TGTGCCAGCCGGGACAGGGAGAAAACCGGGGAGCTGTTTTTT	CASRDREKTGELFF
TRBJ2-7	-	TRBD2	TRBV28	TGTGCCAGCATCCCGGCGGGACTAGCGGAGGAAGGGCAGTACTTC	CASIPAGLAEEGQYF
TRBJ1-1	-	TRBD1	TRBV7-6	TGTGCCAGCAGCCCTAGGACAGGGAAGAACACTGAAGCTTTCTTT	CASSPRTGKNTEAFF
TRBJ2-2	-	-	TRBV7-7	TGTGCTAGCAGCTTAGGCAACAGCTACACCGGGGAGCTGTTTTTT	CASSLGNSYTGELFF
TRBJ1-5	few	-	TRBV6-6	TGTGCCAGCAGTTGGGGGCATCAGCCCCAGCATTTT	CASSWGHQPQHF
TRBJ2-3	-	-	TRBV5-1	TGCGCCAGCAGCTTGGATCTGGTGACGACTAGAACAGATACGCAGTATTTT	CASSLDLVTTRTDTQYF